This TCR beta chain was captured in a study of cytotoxic CD8 clonotypes in ibrutinib-treated CLL. Points from the study as a whole: Public clonotypes were rare and shrank or held steady on treatment.

Germline V gene lookup returns CDR1 SEHNR and CDR2 FQNEAQ (reference sequence). V lost 1 base to trimming and J lost 0 bases, with 7 bases between them. The CDR3 is 15 residues long. Repertoires were generated with immunoSEQ multiplex PCR, while TCRdb's copy carries only in-frame clones and drops some. The sample consists of tens of thousands of clones, roughly 80% of them appearing once. A word on this clone: Its antigen is currently unknown.

This sample comprised PBMCs, obtained before ibrutinib treatment. The chain employs TRBV7-9 and TRBJ1-3; D unclear. The TCR sequence derives from a human donor with chronic lymphocytic leukemia. The DNA for the CDR3 is TGTGCCAGCAGCTTAGTCGGCAGCTCTGGAAACACCATATATTTT. Its translation: CASSLVGSSGNTIYF.